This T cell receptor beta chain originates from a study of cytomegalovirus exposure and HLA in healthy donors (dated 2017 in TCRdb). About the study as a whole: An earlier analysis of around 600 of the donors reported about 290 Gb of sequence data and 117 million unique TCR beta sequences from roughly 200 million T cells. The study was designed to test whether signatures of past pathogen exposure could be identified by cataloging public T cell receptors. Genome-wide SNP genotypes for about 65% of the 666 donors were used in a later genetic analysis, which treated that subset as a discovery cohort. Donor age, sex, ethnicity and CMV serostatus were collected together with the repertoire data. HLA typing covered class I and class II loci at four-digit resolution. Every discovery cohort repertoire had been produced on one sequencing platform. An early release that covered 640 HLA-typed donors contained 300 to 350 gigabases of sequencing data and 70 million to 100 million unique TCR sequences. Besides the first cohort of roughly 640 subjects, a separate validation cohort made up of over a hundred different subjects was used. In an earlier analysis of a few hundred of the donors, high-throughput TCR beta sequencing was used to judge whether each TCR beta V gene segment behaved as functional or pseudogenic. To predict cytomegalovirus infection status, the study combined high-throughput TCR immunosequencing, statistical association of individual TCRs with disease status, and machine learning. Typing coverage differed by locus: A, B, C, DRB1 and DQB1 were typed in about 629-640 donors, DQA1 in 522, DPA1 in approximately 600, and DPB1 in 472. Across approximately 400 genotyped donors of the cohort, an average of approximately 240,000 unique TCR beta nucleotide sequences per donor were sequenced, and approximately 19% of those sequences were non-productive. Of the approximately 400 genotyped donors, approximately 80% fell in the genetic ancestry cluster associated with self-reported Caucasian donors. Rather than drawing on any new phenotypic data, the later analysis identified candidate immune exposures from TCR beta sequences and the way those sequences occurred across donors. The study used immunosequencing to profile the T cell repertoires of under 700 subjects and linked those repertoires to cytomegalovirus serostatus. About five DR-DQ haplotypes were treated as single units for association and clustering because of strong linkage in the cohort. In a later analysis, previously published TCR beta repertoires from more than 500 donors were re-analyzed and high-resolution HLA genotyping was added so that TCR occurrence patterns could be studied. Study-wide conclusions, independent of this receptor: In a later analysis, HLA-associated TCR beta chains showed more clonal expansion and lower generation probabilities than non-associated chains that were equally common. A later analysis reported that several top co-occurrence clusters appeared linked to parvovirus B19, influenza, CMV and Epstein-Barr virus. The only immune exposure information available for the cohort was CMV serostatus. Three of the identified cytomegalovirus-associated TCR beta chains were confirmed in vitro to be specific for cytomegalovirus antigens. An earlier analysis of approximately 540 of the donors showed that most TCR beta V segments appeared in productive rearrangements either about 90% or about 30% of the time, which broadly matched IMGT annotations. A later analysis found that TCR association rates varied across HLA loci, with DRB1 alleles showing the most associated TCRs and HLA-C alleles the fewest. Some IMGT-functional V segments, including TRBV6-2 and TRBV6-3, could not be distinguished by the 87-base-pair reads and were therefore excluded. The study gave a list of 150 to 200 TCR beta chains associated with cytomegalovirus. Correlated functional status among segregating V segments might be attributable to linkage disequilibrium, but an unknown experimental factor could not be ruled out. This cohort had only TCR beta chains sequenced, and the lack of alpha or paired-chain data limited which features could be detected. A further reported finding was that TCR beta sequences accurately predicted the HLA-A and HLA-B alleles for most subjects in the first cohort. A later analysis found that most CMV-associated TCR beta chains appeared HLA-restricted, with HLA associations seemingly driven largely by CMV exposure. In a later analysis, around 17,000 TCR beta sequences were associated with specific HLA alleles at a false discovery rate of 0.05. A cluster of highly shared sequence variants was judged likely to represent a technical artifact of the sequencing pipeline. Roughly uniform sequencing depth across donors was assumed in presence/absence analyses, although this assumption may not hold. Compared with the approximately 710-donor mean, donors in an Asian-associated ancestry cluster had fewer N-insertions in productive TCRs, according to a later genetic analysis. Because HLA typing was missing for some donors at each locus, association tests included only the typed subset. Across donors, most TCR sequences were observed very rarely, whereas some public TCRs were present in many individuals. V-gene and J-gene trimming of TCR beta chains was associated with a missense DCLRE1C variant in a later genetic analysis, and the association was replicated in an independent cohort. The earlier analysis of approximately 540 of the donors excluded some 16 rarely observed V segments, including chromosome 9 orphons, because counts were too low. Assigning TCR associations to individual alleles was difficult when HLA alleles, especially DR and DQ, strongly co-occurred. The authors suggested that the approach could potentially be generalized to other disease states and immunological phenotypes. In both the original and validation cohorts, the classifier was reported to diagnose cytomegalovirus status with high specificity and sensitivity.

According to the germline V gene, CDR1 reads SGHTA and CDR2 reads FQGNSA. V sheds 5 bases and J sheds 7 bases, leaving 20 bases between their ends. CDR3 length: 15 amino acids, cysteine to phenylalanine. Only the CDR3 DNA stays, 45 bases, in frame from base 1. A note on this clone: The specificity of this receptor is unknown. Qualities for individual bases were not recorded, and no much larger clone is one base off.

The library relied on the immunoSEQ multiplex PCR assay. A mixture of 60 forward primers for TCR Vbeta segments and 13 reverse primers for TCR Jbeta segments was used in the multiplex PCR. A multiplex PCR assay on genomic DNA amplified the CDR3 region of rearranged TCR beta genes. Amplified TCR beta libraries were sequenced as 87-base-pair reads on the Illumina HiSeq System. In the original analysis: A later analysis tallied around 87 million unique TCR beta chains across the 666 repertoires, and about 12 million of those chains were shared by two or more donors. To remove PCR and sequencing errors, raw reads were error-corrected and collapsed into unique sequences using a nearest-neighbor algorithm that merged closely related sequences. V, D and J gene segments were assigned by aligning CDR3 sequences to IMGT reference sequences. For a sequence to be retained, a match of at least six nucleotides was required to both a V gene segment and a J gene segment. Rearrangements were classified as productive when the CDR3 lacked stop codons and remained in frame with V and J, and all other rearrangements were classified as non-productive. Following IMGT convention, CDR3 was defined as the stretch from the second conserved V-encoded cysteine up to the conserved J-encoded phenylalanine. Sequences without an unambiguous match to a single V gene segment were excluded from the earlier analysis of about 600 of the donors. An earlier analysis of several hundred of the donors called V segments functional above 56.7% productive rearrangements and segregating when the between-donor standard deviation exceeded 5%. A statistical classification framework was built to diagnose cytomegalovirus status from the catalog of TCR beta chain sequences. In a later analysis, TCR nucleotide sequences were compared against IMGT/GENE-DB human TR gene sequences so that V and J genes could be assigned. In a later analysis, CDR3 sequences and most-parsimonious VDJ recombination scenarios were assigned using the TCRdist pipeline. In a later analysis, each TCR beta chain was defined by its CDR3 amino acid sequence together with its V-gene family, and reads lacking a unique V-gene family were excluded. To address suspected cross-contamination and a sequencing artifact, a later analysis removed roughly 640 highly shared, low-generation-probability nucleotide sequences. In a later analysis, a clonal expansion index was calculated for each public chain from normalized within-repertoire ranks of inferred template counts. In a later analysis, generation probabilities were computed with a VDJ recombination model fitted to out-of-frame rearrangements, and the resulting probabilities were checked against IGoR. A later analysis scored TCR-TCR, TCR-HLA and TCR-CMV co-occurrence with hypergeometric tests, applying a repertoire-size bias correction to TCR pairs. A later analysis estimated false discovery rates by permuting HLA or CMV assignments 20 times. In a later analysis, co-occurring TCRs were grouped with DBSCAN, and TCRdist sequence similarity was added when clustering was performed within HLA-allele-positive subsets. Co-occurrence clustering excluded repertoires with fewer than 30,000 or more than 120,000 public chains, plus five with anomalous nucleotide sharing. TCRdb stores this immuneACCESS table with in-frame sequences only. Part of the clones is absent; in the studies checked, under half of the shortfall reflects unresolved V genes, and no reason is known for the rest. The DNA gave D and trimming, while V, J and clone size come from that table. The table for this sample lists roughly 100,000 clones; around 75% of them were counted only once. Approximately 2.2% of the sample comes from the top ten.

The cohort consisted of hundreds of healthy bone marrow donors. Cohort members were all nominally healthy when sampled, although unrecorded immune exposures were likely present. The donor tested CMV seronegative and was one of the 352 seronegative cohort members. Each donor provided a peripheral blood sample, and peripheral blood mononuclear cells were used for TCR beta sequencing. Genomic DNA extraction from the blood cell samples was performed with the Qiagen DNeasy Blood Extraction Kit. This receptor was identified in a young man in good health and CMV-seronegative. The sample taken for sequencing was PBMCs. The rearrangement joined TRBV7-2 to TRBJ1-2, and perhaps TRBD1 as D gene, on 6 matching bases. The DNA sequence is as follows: TGTGCCAGCAGCCTGATGAGGGGGAATCGGGGTGGCTACACCTTC. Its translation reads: CASSLMRGNRGGYTF.